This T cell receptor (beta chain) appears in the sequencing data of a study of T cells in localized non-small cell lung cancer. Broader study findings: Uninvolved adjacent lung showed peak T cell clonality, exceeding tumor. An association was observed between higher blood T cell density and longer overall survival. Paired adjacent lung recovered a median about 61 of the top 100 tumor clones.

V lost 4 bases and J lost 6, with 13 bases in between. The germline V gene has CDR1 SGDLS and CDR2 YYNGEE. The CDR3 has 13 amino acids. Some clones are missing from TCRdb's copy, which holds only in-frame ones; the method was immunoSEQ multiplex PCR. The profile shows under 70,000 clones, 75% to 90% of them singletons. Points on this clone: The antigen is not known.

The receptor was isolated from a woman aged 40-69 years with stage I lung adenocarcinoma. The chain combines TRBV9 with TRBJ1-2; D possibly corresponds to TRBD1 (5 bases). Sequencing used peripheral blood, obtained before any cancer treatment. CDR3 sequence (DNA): TGTGCCAGCAGCCCCCTACCGGGGGATGGCTACACCTTC. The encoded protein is CASSPLPGDGYTF. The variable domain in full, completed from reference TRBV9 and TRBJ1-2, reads DSGVTQTPKHLITATGQRVTLRCSPRSGDLSVYWYQQSLDQGLQFLIQYYNGEERAKGNILERFSAQQFPDLHSELNLSSLELGDSALYFCASSPLPGDGYTFGSGTRLTVV.